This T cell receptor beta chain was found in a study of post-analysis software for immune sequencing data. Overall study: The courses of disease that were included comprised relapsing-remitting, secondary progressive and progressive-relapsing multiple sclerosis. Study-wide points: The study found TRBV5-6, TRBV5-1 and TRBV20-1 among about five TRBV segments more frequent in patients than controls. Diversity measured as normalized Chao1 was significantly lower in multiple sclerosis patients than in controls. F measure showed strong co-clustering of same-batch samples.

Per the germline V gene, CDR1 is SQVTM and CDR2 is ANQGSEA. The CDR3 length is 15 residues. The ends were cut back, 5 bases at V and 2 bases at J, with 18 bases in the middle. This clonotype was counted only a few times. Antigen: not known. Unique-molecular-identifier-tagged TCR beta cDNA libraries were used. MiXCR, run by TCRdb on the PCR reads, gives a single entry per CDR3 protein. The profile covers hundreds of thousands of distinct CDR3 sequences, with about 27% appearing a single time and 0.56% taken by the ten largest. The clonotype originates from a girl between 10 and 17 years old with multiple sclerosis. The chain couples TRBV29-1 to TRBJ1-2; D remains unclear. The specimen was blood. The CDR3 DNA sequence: TGCAGCGTTAAGAGGAGGCAGGAGGCGAACTATGGCTACACCTTC. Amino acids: CSVKRRQEANYGYTF. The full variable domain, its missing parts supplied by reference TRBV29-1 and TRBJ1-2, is SAVISQKPSRDICQRGTSLTIQCQVDSQVTMMFWYRQQPGQSLTLIATANQGSEATYESGFVIDKFPISRPNLTFSTLTVSNMSPEDSSIYLCSVKRRQEANYGYTFGSGTRLTVV.